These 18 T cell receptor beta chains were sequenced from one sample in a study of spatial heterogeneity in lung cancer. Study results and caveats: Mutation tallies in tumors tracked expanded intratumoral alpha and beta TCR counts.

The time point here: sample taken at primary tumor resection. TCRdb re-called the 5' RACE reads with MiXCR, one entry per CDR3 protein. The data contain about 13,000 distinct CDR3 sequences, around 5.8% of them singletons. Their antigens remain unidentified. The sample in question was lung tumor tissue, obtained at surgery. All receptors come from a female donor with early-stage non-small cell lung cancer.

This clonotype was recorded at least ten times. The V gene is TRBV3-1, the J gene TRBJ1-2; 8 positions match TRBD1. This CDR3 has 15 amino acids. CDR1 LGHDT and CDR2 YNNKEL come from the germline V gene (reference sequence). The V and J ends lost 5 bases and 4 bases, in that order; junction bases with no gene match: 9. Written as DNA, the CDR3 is TGTGCCAGCAGCAAAAGGACAGGGTATGGCTATGGCTACACCTTC. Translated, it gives CASSKRTGYGYGYTF. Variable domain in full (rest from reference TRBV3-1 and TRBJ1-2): DTAVSQTPKYLVTQMGNDKSIKCEQNLGHDTMYWYKQDSKKFLKIMFSYNNKELIINETVPNRFSPKSPDKAHLNLHINSLELGDSAVYFCASSKRTGYGYGYTFGSGTRLTVV.

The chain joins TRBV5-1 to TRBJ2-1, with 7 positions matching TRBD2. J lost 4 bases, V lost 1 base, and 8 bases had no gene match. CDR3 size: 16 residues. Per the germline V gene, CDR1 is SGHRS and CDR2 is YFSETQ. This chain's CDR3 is CASSLLARGGYNEQFF. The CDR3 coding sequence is TGCGCCAGCAGCTTGTTGGCCCGCGGGGGATACAATGAGCAGTTCTTC. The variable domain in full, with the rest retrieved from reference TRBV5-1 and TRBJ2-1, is KAGVTQTPRYLIKTRGQQVTLSCSPISGHRSVSWYQQTPGQGLQFLFEYFSETQRNKGNFPGRFSGRQFSNSRSEMNVSTLELGDSALYLCASSLLARGGYNEQFFGPGTRLTVL.

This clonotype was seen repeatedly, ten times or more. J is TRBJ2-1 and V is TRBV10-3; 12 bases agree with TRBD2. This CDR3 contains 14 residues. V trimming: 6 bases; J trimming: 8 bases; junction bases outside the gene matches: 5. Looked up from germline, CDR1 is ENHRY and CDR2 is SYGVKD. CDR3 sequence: CAIRRLAGGDEQFF. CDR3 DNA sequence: TGTGCCATCAGGCGGCTAGCGGGGGGGGATGAGCAGTTCTTC.

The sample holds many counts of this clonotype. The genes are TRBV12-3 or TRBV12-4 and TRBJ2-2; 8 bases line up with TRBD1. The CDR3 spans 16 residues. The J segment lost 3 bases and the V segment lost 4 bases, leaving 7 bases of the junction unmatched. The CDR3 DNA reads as TGTGCCAGCAGTTCGCCCGACAGGGGTTACACCGGGGAGCTGTTTTTT. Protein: CASSSPDRGYTGELFF.

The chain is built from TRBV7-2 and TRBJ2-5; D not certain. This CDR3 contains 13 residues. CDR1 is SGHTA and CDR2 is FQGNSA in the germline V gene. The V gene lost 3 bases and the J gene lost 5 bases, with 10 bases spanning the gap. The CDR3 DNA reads TGTGCCAGCAGCTTGGCCCTGAGGGAGACCCAGTACTTC. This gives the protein CASSLALRETQYF.

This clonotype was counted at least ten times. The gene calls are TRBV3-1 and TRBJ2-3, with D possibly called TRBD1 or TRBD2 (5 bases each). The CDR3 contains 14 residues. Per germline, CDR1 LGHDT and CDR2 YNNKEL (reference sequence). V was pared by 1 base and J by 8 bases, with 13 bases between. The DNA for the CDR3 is TGTGCCAGCAGCCAAGGTCCGGGGCTTACTACGCAGTATTTT. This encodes CASSQGPGLTTQYF.

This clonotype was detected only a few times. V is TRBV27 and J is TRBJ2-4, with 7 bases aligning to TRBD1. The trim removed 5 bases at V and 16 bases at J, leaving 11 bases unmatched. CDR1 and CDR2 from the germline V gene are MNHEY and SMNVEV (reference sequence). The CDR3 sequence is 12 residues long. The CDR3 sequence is CASSTAGTDEYF. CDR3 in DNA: TGTGCCAGCAGTACGGCCGGGACAGATGAATACTTC.

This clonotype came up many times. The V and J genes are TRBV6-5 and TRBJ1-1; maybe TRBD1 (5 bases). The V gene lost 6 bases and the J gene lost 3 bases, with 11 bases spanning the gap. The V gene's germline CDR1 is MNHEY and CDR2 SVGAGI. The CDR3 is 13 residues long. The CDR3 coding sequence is TGTGCCAGCAGCCTACAGGAGTACACTGAAGCTTTCTTT. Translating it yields CASSLQEYTEAFF.

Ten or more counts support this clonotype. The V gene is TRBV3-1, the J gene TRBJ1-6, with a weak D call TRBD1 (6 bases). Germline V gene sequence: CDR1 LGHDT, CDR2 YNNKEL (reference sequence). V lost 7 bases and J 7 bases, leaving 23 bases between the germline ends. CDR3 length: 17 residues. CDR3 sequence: CASKQGGVFLGNSPLHF. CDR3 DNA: TGTGCCAGCAAGCAAGGGGGGGTTTTTTTGGGAAATTCACCCCTCCACTTT.

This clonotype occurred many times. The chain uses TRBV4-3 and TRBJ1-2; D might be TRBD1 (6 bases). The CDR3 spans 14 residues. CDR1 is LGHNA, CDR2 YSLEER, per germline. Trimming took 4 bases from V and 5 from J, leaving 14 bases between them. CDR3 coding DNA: TGCGCCAGCAGCCGCGGAGGGGGTGGTTATGGCTACACCTTC. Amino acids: CASSRGGGGYGYTF.

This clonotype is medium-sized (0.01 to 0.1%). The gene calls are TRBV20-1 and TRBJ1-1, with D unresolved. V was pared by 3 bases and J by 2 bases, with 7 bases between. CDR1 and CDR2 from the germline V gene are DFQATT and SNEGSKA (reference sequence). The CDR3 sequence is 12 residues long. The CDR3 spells CSASDFNTEAFF. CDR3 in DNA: TGCAGTGCTAGTGACTTCAACACTGAAGCTTTCTTT.

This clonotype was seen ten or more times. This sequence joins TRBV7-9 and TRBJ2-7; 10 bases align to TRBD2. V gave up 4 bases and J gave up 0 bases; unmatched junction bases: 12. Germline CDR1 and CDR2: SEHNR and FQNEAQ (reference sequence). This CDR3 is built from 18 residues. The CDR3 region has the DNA TGTGCCAGCAGCTCACTCCGATCGCTAGCGGGGGTCTCCTACGAGCAGTACTTC. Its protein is CASSSLRSLAGVSYEQYF.

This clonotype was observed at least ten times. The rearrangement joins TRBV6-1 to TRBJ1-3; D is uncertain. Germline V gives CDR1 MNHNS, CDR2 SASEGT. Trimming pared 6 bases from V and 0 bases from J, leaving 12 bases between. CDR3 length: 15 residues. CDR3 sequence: CASRERGGSGNTIYF. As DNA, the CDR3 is TGTGCCAGCAGAGAGCGCGGCGGCTCTGGAAACACCATATATTTT.

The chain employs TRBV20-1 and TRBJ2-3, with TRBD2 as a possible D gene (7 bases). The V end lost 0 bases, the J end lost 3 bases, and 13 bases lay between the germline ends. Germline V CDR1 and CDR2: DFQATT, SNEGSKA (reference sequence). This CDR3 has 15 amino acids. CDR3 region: CSARDPRGRTDTQYF. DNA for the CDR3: TGCAGTGCTAGAGATCCGCGGGGGCGTACAGATACGCAGTATTTT.

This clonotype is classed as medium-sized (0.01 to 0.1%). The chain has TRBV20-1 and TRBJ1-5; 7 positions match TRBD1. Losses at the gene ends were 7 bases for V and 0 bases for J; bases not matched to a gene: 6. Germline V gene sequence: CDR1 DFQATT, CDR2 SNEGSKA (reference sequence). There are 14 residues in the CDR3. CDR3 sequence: CSVSTGYSNQPQHF. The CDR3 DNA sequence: TGCAGTGTATCGACAGGGTATAGCAATCAGCCCCAGCATTTT.

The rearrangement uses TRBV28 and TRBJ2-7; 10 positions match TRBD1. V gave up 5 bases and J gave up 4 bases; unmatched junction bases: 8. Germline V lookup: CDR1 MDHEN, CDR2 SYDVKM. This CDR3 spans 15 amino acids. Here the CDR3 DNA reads TGTGCCAGCAGTCTGACAGGGGGCGGCAAGTACGAGCAGTACTTC. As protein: CASSLTGGGKYEQYF.

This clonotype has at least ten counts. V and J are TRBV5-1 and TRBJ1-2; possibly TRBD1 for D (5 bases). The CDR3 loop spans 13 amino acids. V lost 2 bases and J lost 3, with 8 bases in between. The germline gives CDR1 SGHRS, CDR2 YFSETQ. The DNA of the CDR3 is TGCGCCAGCAGCTTCACAGGACACTATGGCTACACCTTC. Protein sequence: CASSFTGHYGYTF.

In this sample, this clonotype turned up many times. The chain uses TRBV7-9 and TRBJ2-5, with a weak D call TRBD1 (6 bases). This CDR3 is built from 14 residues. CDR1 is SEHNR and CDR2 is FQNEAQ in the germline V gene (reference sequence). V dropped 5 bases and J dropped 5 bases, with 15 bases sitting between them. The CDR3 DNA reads TGTGCCAGCAGCCCTACAGGGATCGGGGAGACCCAGTACTTC. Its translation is CASSPTGIGETQYF.